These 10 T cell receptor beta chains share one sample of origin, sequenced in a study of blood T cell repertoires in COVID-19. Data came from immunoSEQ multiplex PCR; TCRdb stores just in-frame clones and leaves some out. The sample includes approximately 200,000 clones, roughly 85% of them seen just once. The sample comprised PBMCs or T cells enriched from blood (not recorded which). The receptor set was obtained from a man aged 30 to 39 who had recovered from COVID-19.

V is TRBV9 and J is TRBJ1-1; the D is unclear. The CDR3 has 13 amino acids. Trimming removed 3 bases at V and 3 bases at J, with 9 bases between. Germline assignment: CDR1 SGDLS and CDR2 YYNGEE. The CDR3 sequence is CASSADDYTEAFF. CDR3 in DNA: TGTGCCAGCAGCGCCGACGACTACACTGAAGCTTTCTTT.

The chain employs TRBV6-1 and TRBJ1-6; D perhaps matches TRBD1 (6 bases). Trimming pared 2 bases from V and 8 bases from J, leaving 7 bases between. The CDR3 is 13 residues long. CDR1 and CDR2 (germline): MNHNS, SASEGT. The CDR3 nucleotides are TGTGCCAGCAGTGAAAAGGGGGATTCACCCCTCCACTTT. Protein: CASSEKGDSPLHF.

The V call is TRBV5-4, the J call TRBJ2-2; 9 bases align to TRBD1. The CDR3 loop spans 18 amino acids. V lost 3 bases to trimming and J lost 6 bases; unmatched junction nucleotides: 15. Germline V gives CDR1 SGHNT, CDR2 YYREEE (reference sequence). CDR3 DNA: TGTGCCAGCAGCTCATCTTCCGGGACAGGGATACTCGCCGGGGAGCTGTTTTTT. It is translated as CASSSSSGTGILAGELFF.

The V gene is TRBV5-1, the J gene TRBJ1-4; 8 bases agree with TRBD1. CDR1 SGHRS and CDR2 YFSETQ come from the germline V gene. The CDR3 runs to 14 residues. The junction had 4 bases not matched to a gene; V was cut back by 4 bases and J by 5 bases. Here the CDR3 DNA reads TGCGCCAGCAGCATTGACAGGGGAAATGAAAAACTGTTTTTT. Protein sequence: CASSIDRGNEKLFF.

CDR3 nucleotides: TGTGCCAGCTCACTCCTACGGCCAGGGGCAGACTCGGGTACTGAAGCTTTCTTT. Amino acids: CASSLLRPGADSGTEAFF. The chain is built from TRBV18 and TRBJ1-1, with a tentative D call TRBD1 (6 bases). This CDR3 comprises 18 residues. The V end was cut by 4 bases, the J end by 5 bases, with 26 bases between. The germline gives CDR1 KGHSH, CDR2 LQKENI.

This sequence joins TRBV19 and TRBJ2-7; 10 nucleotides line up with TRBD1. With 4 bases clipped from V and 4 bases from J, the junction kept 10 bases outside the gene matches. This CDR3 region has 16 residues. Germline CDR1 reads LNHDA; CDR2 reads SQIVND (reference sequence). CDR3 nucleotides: TGTGCCAGTAGTACAGTCCCGGGACAGGGGCAATACGAGCAGTACTTC. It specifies CASSTVPGQGQYEQYF.

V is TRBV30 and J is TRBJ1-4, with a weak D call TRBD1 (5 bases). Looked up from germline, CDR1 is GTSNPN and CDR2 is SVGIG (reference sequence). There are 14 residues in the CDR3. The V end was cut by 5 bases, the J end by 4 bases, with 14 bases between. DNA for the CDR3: TGTGCCTGGGGTTCCCAGGGTTTTAATGAAAAACTGTTTTTT. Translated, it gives CAWGSQGFNEKLFF.

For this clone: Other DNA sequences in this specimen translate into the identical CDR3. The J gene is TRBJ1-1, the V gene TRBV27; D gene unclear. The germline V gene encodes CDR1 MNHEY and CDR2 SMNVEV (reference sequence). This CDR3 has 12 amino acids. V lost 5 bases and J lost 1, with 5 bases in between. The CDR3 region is CASSTGNTEAFF. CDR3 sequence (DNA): TGTGCCAGCAGTACGGGGAACACTGAAGCTTTCTTT.

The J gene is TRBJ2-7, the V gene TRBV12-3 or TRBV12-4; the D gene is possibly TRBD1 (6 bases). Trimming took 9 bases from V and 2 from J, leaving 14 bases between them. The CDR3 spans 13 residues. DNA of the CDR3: TGTGCCAGTGTGGACAGTTTAACCTACGAGCAGTACTTC. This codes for CASVDSLTYEQYF.

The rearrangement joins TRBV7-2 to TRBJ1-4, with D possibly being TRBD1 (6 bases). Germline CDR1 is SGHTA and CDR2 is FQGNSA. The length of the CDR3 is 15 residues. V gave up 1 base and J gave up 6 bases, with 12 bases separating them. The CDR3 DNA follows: TGTGCCAGCAGCTTAGTCGGGGGGCTAGATGAAAAACTGTTTTTT. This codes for CASSLVGGLDEKLFF.